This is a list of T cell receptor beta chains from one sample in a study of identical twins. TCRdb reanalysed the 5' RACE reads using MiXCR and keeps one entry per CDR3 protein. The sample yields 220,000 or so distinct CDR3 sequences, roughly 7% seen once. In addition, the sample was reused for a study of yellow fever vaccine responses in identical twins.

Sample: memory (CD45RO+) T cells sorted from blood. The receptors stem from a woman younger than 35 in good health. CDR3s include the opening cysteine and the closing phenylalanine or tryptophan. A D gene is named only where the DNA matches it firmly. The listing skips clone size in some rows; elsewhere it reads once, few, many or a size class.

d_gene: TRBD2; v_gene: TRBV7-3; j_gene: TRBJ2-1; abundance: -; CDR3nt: TGTGCCAGCAGCTCCGTTAGCGGGAGCTCCTACAATGAGCAGTTCTTC; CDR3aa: CASSSVSGSSYNEQFF
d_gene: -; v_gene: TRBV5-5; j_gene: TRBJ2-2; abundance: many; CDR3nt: TGTGCCAGCAGCTTGGTCGGTAAAGGGGAGCTGTTTTTT; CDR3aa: CASSLVGKGELFF
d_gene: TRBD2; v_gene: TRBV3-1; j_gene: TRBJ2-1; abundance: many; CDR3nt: TGTGCCAGCAGCCAATCCTCAACCGGGACTAGTCTGTTCTTC; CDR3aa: CASSQSSTGTSLFF
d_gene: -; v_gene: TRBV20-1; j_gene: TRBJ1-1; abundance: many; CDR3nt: TGCAGTGCTAGATGGGAGGACATGAACACTGAAGCTTTCTTT; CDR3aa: CSARWEDMNTEAFF
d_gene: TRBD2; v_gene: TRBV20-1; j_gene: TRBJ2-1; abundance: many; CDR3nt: TGCAGTGCTAGGAAGCTAGCGGGGGCCACATACAATGAGCAGTTCTTC; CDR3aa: CSARKLAGATYNEQFF
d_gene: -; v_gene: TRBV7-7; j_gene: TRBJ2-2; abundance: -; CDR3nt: TGTGCCAGCAGCGCGCAGCTCACCGGGGAGCTGTTTTTT; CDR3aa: CASSAQLTGELFF
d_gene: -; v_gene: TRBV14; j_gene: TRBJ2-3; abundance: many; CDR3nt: TGTGCCAGCAGCCAAGTAGGGGCAACTAGCACAGATACGCAGTATTTT; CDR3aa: CASSQVGATSTDTQYF
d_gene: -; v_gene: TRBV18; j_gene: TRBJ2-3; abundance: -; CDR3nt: TGTGCCAGCTCACCATTAGGGGCAGGAGGCACAGATACGCAGTATTTT; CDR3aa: CASSPLGAGGTDTQYF
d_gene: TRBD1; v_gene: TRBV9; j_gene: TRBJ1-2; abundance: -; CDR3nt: TGTGCCAGCAGCGCCGGCGGACAGGCGCTTAACTATGGCTACACCTTC; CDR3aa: CASSAGGQALNYGYTF
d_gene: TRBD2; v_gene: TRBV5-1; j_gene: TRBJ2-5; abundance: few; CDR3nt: TGCGCCAGCAGCCCCGGGACGGGAGGGTACCAAGAGACCCAGTACTTC; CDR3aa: CASSPGTGGYQETQYF
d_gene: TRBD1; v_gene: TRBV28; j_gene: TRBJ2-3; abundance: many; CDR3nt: TGTGCCAGCAGTTTAGGGACAGGGGGCACAGATACGCAGTATTTT; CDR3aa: CASSLGTGGTDTQYF
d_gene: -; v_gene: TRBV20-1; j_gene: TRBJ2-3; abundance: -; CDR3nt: TGCAGTGCTCCTACCGAAGGGTATGGGGGTAGACCCACAGATACGCAGTATTTT; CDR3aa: CSAPTEGYGGRPTDTQYF
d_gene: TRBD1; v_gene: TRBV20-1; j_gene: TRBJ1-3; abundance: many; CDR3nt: TGCAGTGCTAAGACAGGGGCTGGAAACACCATATATTTT; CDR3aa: CSAKTGAGNTIYF
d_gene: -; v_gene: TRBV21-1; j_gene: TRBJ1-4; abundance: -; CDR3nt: TGTGCCAGCATGGAGGGGACTGCAACTAATGAAAAACTGTTTTTT; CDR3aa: CASMEGTATNEKLFF
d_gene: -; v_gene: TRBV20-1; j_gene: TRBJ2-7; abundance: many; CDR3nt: TGCAGTGCTAGAGAAAGGGTAATCTACGAGCAGTACTTC; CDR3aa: CSARERVIYEQYF
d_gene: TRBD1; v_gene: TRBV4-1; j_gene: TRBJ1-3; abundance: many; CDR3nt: TGCGCCAGCAGCCGGGACAGTAGGAGCTCTGGAAACACCATATATTTT; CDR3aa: CASSRDSRSSGNTIYF
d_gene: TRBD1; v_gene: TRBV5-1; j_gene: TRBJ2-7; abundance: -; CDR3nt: TGCGCCAGCTCCCCATGGGACAGGGAGTACGAGCAGTACTTC; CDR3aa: CASSPWDREYEQYF
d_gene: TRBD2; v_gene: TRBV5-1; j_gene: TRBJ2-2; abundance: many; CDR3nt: TGCGCCAGCAGCTTGAGCGGGGGCGACACCGGGGAGCTGTTTTTT; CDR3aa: CASSLSGGDTGELFF
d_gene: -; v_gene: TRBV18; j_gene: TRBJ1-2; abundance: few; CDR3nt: TGTGCCAGCTCACCTAATAGCTGGGACCCTAAAGGCTACACCTTC; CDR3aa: CASSPNSWDPKGYTF
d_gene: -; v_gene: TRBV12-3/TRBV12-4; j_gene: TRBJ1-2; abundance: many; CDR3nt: TGTGCCAGCAGTTTAGCTATGGACAGACCGTATGGCTACACCTTC; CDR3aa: CASSLAMDRPYGYTF
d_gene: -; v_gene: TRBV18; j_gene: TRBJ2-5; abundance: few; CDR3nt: TGTGCCAGCTCACCCGGATCTGGTCCCCGGGAGACCCAGTACTTC; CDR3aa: CASSPGSGPRETQYF
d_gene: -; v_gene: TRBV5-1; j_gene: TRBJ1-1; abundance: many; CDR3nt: TGCGCCAGTCGACTGAGAGACACTGAAGCTTTCTTT; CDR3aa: CASRLRDTEAFF